Sequencing of this TCR beta chain was carried out in a study of STAT5B mutations in CD4+ large granular lymphocyte leukemia. Controls came from buffy coats of healthy blood donors. Profiling relied on immunoSEQ multiplex PCR, and the TCRdb table lists in-frame clones only, not all of them. The table has about 32,000 clones, around 81% seen once. The sequenced sample was CD4+ T cells from blood buffy coats. The sequence was obtained from a human donor in good health.

In DNA form, the CDR3 reads TGTGCCAGCACCCAAGCCGGGTCTGGGGCCAACGTCCTGACTTTC. Translation gives CASTQAGSGANVLTF. The chain has TRBV7-8 and TRBJ2-6; D not resolved. Germline values: CDR1 SGHVS, CDR2 FQNEAQ. This CDR3 has 15 residues. Trimming pared 7 bases from V and 1 base from J, leaving 11 bases between.